This entry lists 24 T cell receptor beta chains sequenced from one sample in a study of Tregs in tolerant kidney transplant recipients. FACS sorting followed a roughly six-day coculture of CFSE-labeled recipient PBMCs with irradiated graft donor PBMCs. These receptors lack a known antigen. Measured with immunoSEQ multiplex PCR; TCRdb has only the in-frame clones, and not every one. The repertoire holds 15,000 to 17,000 clones, with around 53% as singletons. The starting material was CD4+ T cells from blood cultured with allogeneic cells, obtained before the transplant. These receptors were obtained from a human patient who received a combined kidney and bone marrow transplant.

V usage is TRBV19 and J usage is TRBJ2-3; D is perhaps TRBD1 (6 bases). CDR1 is LNHDA and CDR2 is SQIVND in the germline V gene (reference sequence). Trimming removed 4 bases at V and 9 bases at J, with 23 bases between. The CDR3 runs 16 residues. The CDR3 sequence: CASSTDWEGGWATQYF. Here the CDR3 DNA reads TGTGCCAGTAGTACGGACTGGGAAGGGGGTTGGGCGACGCAGTATTTT.

The genes are TRBV11-2 and TRBJ1-5; D remains ambiguous. Germline V gene sequence: CDR1 SGHAT, CDR2 FQNNGV. Deletions cut 1 base from V and 5 bases from J, with 6 bases between. The CDR3 consists of 13 residues. This CDR3 is CASSLGPDQPQHF. The DNA of the CDR3 is TGTGCCAGCAGCTTAGGTCCGGATCAGCCCCAGCATTTT. The full variable domain, with the rest looked up from reference TRBV11-2 and TRBJ1-5, is EAGVAQSPRYKIIEKRQSVAFWCNPISGHATLYWYQQILGQGPKLLIQFQNNGVVDDSQLPKDRFSAERLKGVDSTLKIQPAKLEDSAVYLCASSLGPDQPQHFGDGTRLSIL.

The chain carries TRBV7-3 and TRBJ1-2; no clear D gene. The V and J ends lost 4 bases and 0 bases respectively, with 6 bases between them. Germline V CDR1 and CDR2: SGHTA, FQGTGA. The CDR3 totals 13 residues. Here the CDR3 DNA reads TGTGCCAGCAGCTCCGGGGCTAACTATGGCTACACCTTC. This encodes CASSSGANYGYTF.

About this clone: Its ends do not fully match the called genes, so a read error is possible. The V call is TRBV11-2, the J call TRBJ2-2, with D perhaps TRBD1 (6 bases). The CDR3 covers 14 residues. Germline values: CDR1 SGHAT, CDR2 FQNNGV. The CDR3 nucleotides read TGTGCCAGCAGCTCAAGACAGGAACACCGGGGAGCTGTTTTT. This encodes CASSSRQEHRGAVF.

This chain links TRBV7-9 with TRBJ2-2; unclear D gene. Germline V gene data show CDR1 as SEHNR and CDR2 as FQNEAQ (reference sequence). V lost 5 bases to trimming and J lost 5 bases, with 9 bases between them. CDR3 length: 13 amino acids. The CDR3 here is CASSQTDTGELFF. In nucleotides, the CDR3 is TGTGCCAGCAGCCAGACTGATACCGGGGAGCTGTTTTTT.

The genes are TRBV4-2 and TRBJ1-4; 7 nucleotides agree with TRBD1. Germline V lookup: CDR1 LGHNA, CDR2 YNFKEQ. The CDR3 consists of 17 residues. The V gene end was trimmed by 5 bases and the J gene end by 0 bases; junction bases not matched to a gene: 9. The CDR3 is CASSSPKQGTTNEKLFF. The CDR3 DNA is TGTGCCAGCAGCTCTCCGAAACAGGGGACAACTAATGAAAAACTGTTTTTT.

This clone was found a few times. The chain joins TRBV5-5 to TRBJ1-2, with TRBD1 as a possible D gene (5 bases). Germline V gives CDR1 SGHKS, CDR2 YYEKEE (reference sequence). There are 14 residues in the CDR3. Trimming took 1 base from V and 4 from J, leaving 11 bases between them. In DNA, the CDR3 is TGTGCCAGCAGCTTGATGGGGCAGCCCTATGGCTACACCTTC. Translation: CASSLMGQPYGYTF.

The rearrangement links TRBV10-3 to TRBJ1-2; D is unresolved. Trimming pared 0 bases from V and 6 bases from J, leaving 8 bases between. Germline lookup yields CDR1 ENHRY and CDR2 SYGVKD. This CDR3 is 13 amino acids long. The CDR3 protein is CAISESTRDGYTF. The CDR3 DNA is TGTGCCATCAGTGAGTCGACTCGGGATGGCTACACCTTC.

This rearrangement joins TRBV7-3 to TRBJ1-2; no definite D call. With 5 bases removed from V and 4 bases from J, the gap between germline ends came to 11 bases. The CDR3 is made up of 13 amino acids. The germline V gene encodes CDR1 SGHTA and CDR2 FQGTGA. CDR3 protein: CASSLLSGYGYTF. CDR3 in DNA: TGTGCCAGCAGCCTCCTTTCGGGCTATGGCTACACCTTC. The full variable domain, in which reference TRBV7-3 and TRBJ1-2 provide the parts outside the CDR3, is GAGVSQTPSNKVTEKGKYVELRCDPISGHTALYWYRQSLGQGPEFLIYFQGTGAADDSGLPNDRFFAVRPEGSVSTLKIQRTERGDSAVYLCASSLLSGYGYTFGSGTRLTVV.

The rearrangement uses TRBV7-9 and TRBJ2-7; no firm D call. The CDR3 covers 14 residues. Germline loops: CDR1 SEHNR, CDR2 FQNEAQ (reference sequence). V dropped 8 bases and J dropped 3 bases, with 17 bases sitting between them. The CDR3 region has the DNA TGTGCCAGCTGCCAATCGTGGGCCGACTACGAGCAGTACTTC. Its protein is CASCQSWADYEQYF. The full variable domain, with the rest looked up from reference TRBV7-9 and TRBJ2-7, is DTGVSQNPRHKITKRGQNVTFRCDPISEHNRLYWYRQTLGQGPEFLTYFQNEAQLEKSRLLSDRFSAERPKGSFSTLEIQRTEQGDSAMYLCASCQSWADYEQYFGPGTRLTVT.

This clone was detected once. The J gene is TRBJ2-5, the V gene TRBV7-6; D uncertain. This CDR3 spans 14 amino acids. Germline CDR1 and CDR2: SGHVS and FNYEAQ. With 2 bases removed from V and 2 bases from J, the gap between germline ends came to 9 bases. The CDR3 DNA sequence: TGTGCCAGCAGCTTAACCGGGTTACAAGAGACCCAGTACTTC. Translation: CASSLTGLQETQYF. The full variable domain, in which reference TRBV7-6 and TRBJ2-5 provide the parts outside the CDR3, is GAGVSQSPRYKVTKRGQDVALRCDPISGHVSLYWYRQALGQGPEFLTYFNYEAQQDKSGLPNDRFSAERPEGSISTLTIQRTEQRDSAMYRCASSLTGLQETQYFGPGTRLLVL.

The CDR3 sequence is CASSRTAGANVLTF. The CDR3 nucleotides read TGTGCCAGCTCCAGGACAGCTGGGGCCAACGTCCTGACTTTC. The chain uses TRBV6-6 and TRBJ2-6; a weak D match, TRBD1 (6 bases). The CDR3 loop spans 14 amino acids. Germline assignment: CDR1 MNHNY and CDR2 SVGAGI (reference sequence). The V end was cut by 8 bases, the J end by 2 bases, with 10 bases between.

A few counts support this clone. V gene TRBV7-9 combines with J gene TRBJ2-1, with TRBD2 matching over 9 bases. The J segment lost 0 bases and the V segment lost 5 bases, leaving 11 bases of the junction unmatched. The germline gives CDR1 SEHNR, CDR2 FQNEAQ (reference sequence). There are 18 residues in the CDR3. DNA for the CDR3: TGTGCCAGCAGCCGCAGCGGGCTAGCGGGGAGCTCCTACAATGAGCAGTTCTTC. Its protein is CASSRSGLAGSSYNEQFF.

This chain joins TRBV18 and TRBJ2-7, with TRBD2 identical over 10 bases. Germline V gene data show CDR1 as KGHSH and CDR2 as LQKENI. Trimming removed 1 base from V and 7 bases from J; junction bases left unmatched: 7. The length of the CDR3 is 15 residues. In nucleotides, the CDR3 is TGTGCCAGCTCACCACGCCAACTAGCGGGACAGGAGCAGTACTTC. Translated, it gives CASSPRQLAGQEQYF.

This clone was counted between two and nine times. The chain is built from TRBV11-2 and TRBJ2-3; TRBD2 agrees at 8 bases. V was clipped by 5 bases and J by 5 bases; unmatched bases: 6. CDR1 and CDR2 (germline): SGHAT, FQNNGV. The CDR3 is made up of 14 amino acids. The CDR3 loop is CASSKSGSGDTQYF. The CDR3 bases are TGTGCCAGCAGCAAGAGCGGGAGTGGAGATACGCAGTATTTT.

The chain recombines TRBV5-1 with TRBJ1-1; 8 nucleotides match TRBD1. Germline V CDR1 and CDR2: SGHRS, YFSETQ. J lost 4 bases, V lost 4 bases, and 6 bases had no gene match. The CDR3 has 14 residues. CDR3 residues: CASSRRQGITEAFF. The CDR3 nucleotides read TGCGCCAGCAGCAGGAGACAGGGGATCACTGAAGCTTTCTTT.

The chain combines TRBV7-8 with TRBJ2-1, with 8 positions matching TRBD1. The germline V gene encodes CDR1 SGHVS and CDR2 FQNEAQ. This CDR3 spans 15 amino acids. J was trimmed by 5 bases and V by 5 bases; bases with no gene match: 8. The CDR3: CASSIRTGNHNEQFF. The CDR3, as DNA: TGTGCCAGCAGCATACGGACAGGGAACCACAATGAGCAGTTCTTC.

The chain is built from TRBV2 and TRBJ2-2; 7 positions agree with TRBD1. The V and J ends lost 6 bases and 3 bases, in that order; junction bases with no gene match: 4. The CDR3 covers 14 residues. Germline V gene data show CDR1 as SNHLY and CDR2 as FYNNEI. CDR3 sequence reads: CASRKGTDTGELFF. CDR3 coding DNA: TGTGCCAGCAGAAAGGGGACAGACACCGGGGAGCTGTTTTTT.

The chain joins TRBV11-1 to TRBJ1-5, with D possibly matching TRBD1 (5 bases). The CDR3 length is 16 residues. Per the germline V gene, CDR1 is SGHAT and CDR2 is FQDESV (reference sequence). The germline V and J ends were trimmed by 3 bases and 3 bases, with 15 bases remaining between them. The CDR3 here is CASSFSAGSDNQPQHF. The CDR3 nucleotides read TGTGCCAGCAGCTTCTCTGCAGGGTCGGACAATCAGCCCCAGCATTTT.

This clone was counted only a few times. The CDR3 protein is CASNGYNEQFF. DNA for the CDR3: TGTGCCAGCAACGGTTACAATGAGCAGTTCTTC. The chain carries TRBV2 and TRBJ2-1; D is ambiguous. Trimming cost V 7 bases and J 4 bases, with 5 bases left between them. CDR1 and CDR2 from the germline V gene are SNHLY and FYNNEI. This CDR3 is built from 11 residues.

The chain uses TRBV2 and TRBJ2-7, with 9 bases lining up with TRBD1. CDR3 length: 13 residues. The germline gives CDR1 SNHLY, CDR2 FYNNEI. Trimming cost V 6 bases and J 2 bases; bases outside gene matches: 2. As DNA, the CDR3 is TGTGCCAGCAGAGGGACAGGGCCCTACGAGCAGTACTTC. Translated: CASRGTGPYEQYF.

This rearrangement joins TRBV30 to TRBJ1-1, with D perhaps TRBD1 (6 bases). Per the germline V gene, CDR1 is GTSNPN and CDR2 is SVGIG (reference sequence). The V end was cut by 4 bases, the J end by 3 bases, with 15 bases between. The CDR3 loop spans 14 amino acids. The CDR3: CAWMRDIEDTEAFF. CDR3 coding DNA: TGTGCCTGGATGAGGGACATAGAGGACACTGAAGCTTTCTTT.

The J gene is TRBJ1-1, the V gene TRBV19; possible D gene TRBD1, 5 bases. Germline CDR1 is LNHDA and CDR2 is SQIVND (reference sequence). This CDR3 contains 16 residues. Trimming stripped 6 bases from V and 2 bases from J, with 19 bases between. In DNA, the CDR3 is TGTGCCAGTAGACTAACAGGCCATCGGAGTAACACTGAAGCTTTCTTT. Translating gives CASRLTGHRSNTEAFF. Together with reference TRBV19 and TRBJ1-1, the CDR3 gives the full variable domain: DGGITQSPKYLFRKEGQNVTLSCEQNLNHDAMYWYRQDPGQGLRLIYYSQIVNDFQKGDIAEGYSVSREKKESFPLTVTSAQKNPTAFYLCASRLTGHRSNTEAFFGQGTRLTVV.

This clone was seen only a few times. This rearrangement joins TRBV11-3 to TRBJ2-3, with D possibly TRBD1 on 6 matching bases. Trimming left V 5 bases short and J 0 bases short, with 9 bases between. This CDR3 comprises 14 residues. CDR1 SGHNT and CDR2 YENEEA come from the germline V gene. DNA of the CDR3: TGTGCCAGCAGCCCCGGGACAAGCACAGATACGCAGTATTTT. Its protein is CASSPGTSTDTQYF.